This TCR beta chain stems from a study of T-cell reconstitution after alpha-beta-depleted transplantation in children (dated by TCRdb to about 2016). Context from the whole study: The study quantitatively tracked T-cell immune reconstitution after TCRalphabeta/CD19-depleted allogeneic hematopoietic cell transplantation in children using TCR repertoire profiling. Study-wide findings and limitations: In some patients, high TCRbeta diversity at day 60 was attributed to recipient T cells and intrathymic progenitors that had survived conditioning. Apparently early alphabetaT-cell count recovery about two months after transplant reportedly relied on only several hundred rapidly expanded clones derived from non-depleted graft cells. Hyperexpanded clone frequencies declined over subsequent months; after one year, T-cell counts and TCRbeta diversity were mostly attributed to newly produced T cells.

What the treatment or condition label conveys for this sample: allogeneic hematopoietic cell transplantation with graft depleted of TCRalphabeta T cells and CD19 B cells. The children who served as transplant recipients had been given grafts of TCRalphabeta/CD19-depleted allogeneic hematopoietic cells. This clonotype was counted once. Its antigen is still unknown. One base away lies a much larger clone, so this may be a sequencing read error. The CDR3, from cysteine to phenylalanine, totals 11 residues. The DNA shown is the 33-base CDR3, in frame from base 1. Taken from the germline V gene, the CDR1 and CDR2 loops are ENHRY and SYGVKD. The receptor library was made with PCR. Sequenced on an Illumina HiSeq 2500. TCR library preparation used molecular barcoding, with unique molecular identifiers applied to normalize quantification of the TCRbeta repertoire. TCRdb cleaned the public reads at Q25 with fastp, built clones with MiXCR and kept in-frame beta chains. Rows with a matching CDR3 protein are joined into one entry that keeps the most common DNA and genes. The sample table records 90,000 to 130,000 distinct CDR3 sequences; approximately 6.4% of these occur just once. Roughly 24% of the sample lies in the top ten.

The source material was PBMCs, mostly from graft donor cells, sampled 360 days after TCRalphabeta/CD19-depleted stem cell transplant. The chain uses TRBV10-3 and TRBJ2-2; a weak D assignment points to TRBD2 (5 bases agree). This receptor was identified in a male patient under 10 years old who had a stem cell transplant for acute lymphoblastic leukemia, so the T cells may come from the graft donor. The nucleotide sequence reads TGTACCATCACTAGGACCGGGGAGCTGTTTTTT. This yields the protein CTITRTGELFF.